One and the same sample provided the 18 T cell receptor beta chains below, sequenced in a study of PD-1 blockade in classical Hodgkin lymphoma. TCRdb keeps only in-frame clones here, not all; method: immunoSEQ multiplex PCR. This table holds about 58,000 clones, approximately 90% found once. No patient escaped relapse after autologous stem cell transplantation, and brentuximab vedotin exposure varied. Sample: peripheral blood mononuclear cells (PBMCs), taken before the second cycle of nivolumab. Source of these receptors: a human donor with classical Hodgkin lymphoma.

This clone was recorded a few times. This chain joins TRBV7-6 and TRBJ2-7; D may match TRBD1 or TRBD2 (5 bases each). V was clipped by 5 bases and J by 2 bases, with 13 bases between them. The germline V gene has CDR1 SGHVS and CDR2 FNYEAQ. The CDR3 consists of 14 residues. The CDR3: CASSLLGAAYEQYF. DNA for the CDR3: TGTGCCAGCAGCCTTCTCGGGGCCGCCTACGAGCAGTACTTC.

The genes are TRBV28 and TRBJ2-1; D is unclear. Germline lookup yields CDR1 MDHEN and CDR2 SYDVKM. The CDR3 sequence is 15 residues long. Trimming took 6 bases from V and 6 from J, leaving 18 bases between them. The CDR3 protein is CASSRGTPYTNEQFF. CDR3 in DNA: TGTGCCAGCAGCCGCGGTACCCCCTACACCAATGAGCAGTTCTTC.

This rearrangement joins TRBV5-1 to TRBJ2-7, with D possibly TRBD1 on 5 matching bases. V lost 0 bases to trimming and J lost 3 bases, with 10 bases between them. The CDR3 covers 14 residues. The V gene's germline CDR1 is SGHRS and CDR2 YFSETQ. The CDR3 DNA follows: TGCGCCAGCAGCTTGGAACAGGATTACTACGAGCAGTACTTC. Its translation is CASSLEQDYYEQYF.

This chain joins TRBV4-1 and TRBJ2-6; no definite D call. V was cut by 0 bases and J by 0 bases, with 9 bases left in between. The CDR3 spans 17 residues. Germline V gives CDR1 MGHRA, CDR2 YSYEKL. DNA for the CDR3: TGCGCCAGCAGCCAAGAAACGGCCCCCTCTGGGGCCAACGTCCTGACTTTC. Amino acids: CASSQETAPSGANVLTF.

The chain uses TRBV18 and TRBJ2-5; TRBD1 agrees at 11 bases. The CDR3 is made up of 19 amino acids. The V gene's germline CDR1 is KGHSH and CDR2 LQKENI. Unmatched junction bases numbered 13, after V lost 3 bases and J lost 1 base. CDR3 sequence: CASSPLSVGQGASQETQYF. The DNA of the CDR3 is TGTGCCAGCTCACCTTTAAGCGTCGGACAGGGGGCCTCCCAAGAGACCCAGTACTTC.

The genes are TRBV5-1 and TRBJ1-4; D unclear. This CDR3 has 12 amino acids. V shed 7 bases and J shed 5 bases, with 9 bases lying between them. CDR1 is SGHRS and CDR2 is YFSETQ in the germline V gene. CDR3 residues: CASLWQNEKLFF. The CDR3 bases are TGCGCCAGCCTATGGCAGAATGAAAAACTGTTTTTT.

This chain uses TRBV4-1 with TRBJ2-5, with TRBD2 matching over 11 bases. The germline CDR1 and CDR2 sequences are MGHRA and YSYEKL. The CDR3 spans 20 residues. Trimming took 0 bases from V and 5 from J; bases not matched to a gene: 17. CDR3 in amino acids: CASSQERGFGLAGGPETQYF. The DNA for the CDR3 is TGCGCCAGCAGCCAAGAACGGGGTTTCGGATTAGCGGGGGGGCCGGAGACCCAGTACTTC.

CDR3: CASSTMLGGRYGYTF. The DNA for the CDR3 is TGTGCCAGCAGCACAATGCTAGGGGGAAGATATGGCTACACCTTC. J is TRBJ1-2 and V is TRBV11-2; TRBD1 might be the D (6 bases). Germline V gene sequence: CDR1 SGHAT, CDR2 FQNNGV. The V end was cut by 5 bases, the J end by 5 bases, with 18 bases between. This CDR3 comprises 15 residues.

The V and J genes are TRBV27 and TRBJ2-1; D is unclear. Germline assignment: CDR1 MNHEY and CDR2 SMNVEV (reference sequence). The V gene lost 5 bases and the J gene lost 6 bases, with 8 bases spanning the gap. The CDR3 runs 12 residues. CDR3 DNA sequence: TGTGCCAGCAGTGTAGTCCCCAATGAGCAGTTCTTC. Amino acid sequence: CASSVVPNEQFF.

The chain is built from TRBV19 and TRBJ2-5, with D perhaps matching TRBD1 (5 bases). The CDR3 extends over 16 amino acids. V was clipped by 5 bases and J by 5 bases, with 21 bases between them. CDR1 and CDR2 (germline): LNHDA, SQIVND (reference sequence). The CDR3 here is CASSSTGSAFWETQYF. CDR3 nucleotides: TGTGCCAGTAGTTCCACAGGTTCCGCCTTCTGGGAGACCCAGTACTTC. The whole variable domain, filled in from reference TRBV19 and TRBJ2-5, reads DGGITQSPKYLFRKEGQNVTLSCEQNLNHDAMYWYRQDPGQGLRLIYYSQIVNDFQKGDIAEGYSVSREKKESFPLTVTSAQKNPTAFYLCASSSTGSAFWETQYFGPGTRLLVL.

V is TRBV6-1 and J is TRBJ1-1; D is ambiguous. From germline, CDR1 is MNHNS and CDR2 SASEGT. This CDR3 comprises 12 residues. Deletions cut 6 bases from V and 3 bases from J, with 8 bases between. The DNA for the CDR3 is TGTGCCAGCAGGTTCGGGGACACTGAAGCTTTCTTT. Its translation is CASRFGDTEAFF.

V is TRBV5-1 and J is TRBJ1-2, with 8 bases matching TRBD1. The J segment lost 2 bases and the V segment lost 1 base, leaving 1 base of the junction unmatched. The CDR3 spans 14 residues. The germline V gene encodes CDR1 SGHRS and CDR2 YFSETQ. In DNA form, the CDR3 reads TGCGCCAGCAGCTTGCAGGGGGCGAACTATGGCTACACCTTC. The encoded protein is CASSLQGANYGYTF.

This clone appeared a single time. This chain's CDR3 is CASGRLEETQYF. CDR3 nucleotide sequence: TGTGCCAGTGGCAGACTAGAAGAGACCCAGTACTTC. This chain connects TRBV19 to TRBJ2-5; a weak D match, TRBD2 (6 bases). The CDR3 runs 12 residues. Looked up from germline, CDR1 is LNHDA and CDR2 is SQIVND (reference sequence). V shed 8 bases and J shed 3 bases, with 10 bases lying between them.

This chain links TRBV5-4 with TRBJ1-3, with 7 bases fitting TRBD1. Germline V gives CDR1 SGHNT, CDR2 YYREEE (reference sequence). The CDR3 length is 15 residues. V lost 0 bases, J lost 1 base, and 1 base stayed unmatched. Written as DNA, the CDR3 is TGTGCCAGCAGCTTGGAGACAGGGTCTGGAAACACCATATATTTT. Protein product: CASSLETGSGNTIYF. Full variable domain (remainder filled in from reference TRBV5-4 and TRBJ1-3): ETGVTQSPTHLIKTRGQQVTLRCSSQSGHNTVSWYQQALGQGPQFIFQYYREEENGRGNFPPRFSGLQFPNYSSELNVNALELDDSALYLCASSLETGSGNTIYFGEGSWLTVV.

The chain carries TRBV7-9 and TRBJ2-1, with D tentatively TRBD2 (6 bases). Germline V CDR1 and CDR2: SEHNR, FQNEAQ (reference sequence). There are 12 residues in the CDR3. The V gene lost 8 bases and the J gene lost 10 bases, with 15 bases spanning the gap. The CDR3 region has the DNA TGTGCCAGCCGCATCGGCGGGGAAGAGCAGTTCTTC. It codes for CASRIGGEEQFF.

The CDR3 DNA reads as TGTGCCAGCAGCGTAGCTTCCCTAGCGGGGCCCCTGAGCACAGATACGCAGTATTTT. Translated, it gives CASSVASLAGPLSTDTQYF. The chain has TRBV9 and TRBJ2-3; 9 nucleotides match TRBD2. Trimming took 0 bases from V and 0 from J; bases not matched to a gene: 11. Germline CDR1 SGDLS, CDR2 YYNGEE. This CDR3 is 19 amino acids long.

The chain joins TRBV4-2 to TRBJ2-7; 8 bases map to TRBD2. V shed 4 bases and J 1 base; nucleotides not matched to a gene: 9. In germline, CDR1 is LGHNA, CDR2 YNFKEQ. This CDR3 contains 16 residues. The CDR3: CASSPTYSGVSYEQYF. The CDR3 DNA reads as TGTGCCAGCAGCCCGACATATAGCGGGGTATCCTACGAGCAGTACTTC.

This rearrangement joins TRBV27 to TRBJ2-7; tentative D call: TRBD2 (6 bases). This CDR3 is 14 amino acids long. Germline lookup yields CDR1 MNHEY and CDR2 SMNVEV (reference sequence). The V gene lost 2 bases and the J gene lost 12 bases, with 20 bases spanning the gap. CDR3 bases: TGTGCCAGCAGTTTACAGGCCCCCGCGGGGCACCGGTACTTC. Residues: CASSLQAPAGHRYF.